This T cell receptor beta chain is from a study of Ad26.COV2.S vaccination and SARS-CoV-2 variants. Study conclusions and caveats: An underestimation of total T cell responses may have resulted from the TCR breadth and depth analyses. Participants given vaccine showed non-spike TCR breadth similar to that of placebo recipients.

This CDR3 region has 14 residues. Germline loops: CDR1 MNHEY, CDR2 SVGAGI. Trimming removed 0 bases from V and 1 base from J, with 7 bases in between. Using immunoSEQ multiplex PCR, the repertoire was profiled, and TCRdb retains in-frame clones only, with some absent. In the table there are some 640,000 clones, around 90% of which are singletons. The treatment was: 15 to 20 received Ad26.COV2.S at low or high dose, single or two shots; about 5 received placebo; per-sample allocation not given. The samples were gathered on day 63 after the first injection of vaccine or placebo. Cohort 1b enrolled adults aged 18-55 years in Boston. As for this clone: As yet, its antigen is unknown.

The chain combines TRBV6-5 with TRBJ2-7, with D possibly being TRBD2 (5 bases). Sequenced here: peripheral blood, sampled in a trial of Ad26.COV2.S vaccine versus placebo. This TCR derives from a person aged 18-65 years who received the Ad26.COV2.S COVID-19 vaccine or a placebo. Written as DNA, the CDR3 is TGTGCCAGCAGTTACTCTCAGCGGTCCTACGAGCAGTACTTC. Protein product: CASSYSQRSYEQYF.